This paragraph covers one T cell receptor (beta chain) sequence. The data were obtained in a study of blood T cell repertoires in COVID-19. V dropped 1 base and J dropped 9 bases, with 13 bases sitting between them. CDR1 is MNHNS, CDR2 SASEGT, per germline. The CDR3 has 15 residues. Method: immunoSEQ multiplex PCR; TCRdb's copy keeps in-frame clones and lacks some. The table records 220,000 or so clones, around 83% of them present only once. Sequenced input: PBMCs or T cells enriched from blood (not recorded which). The receptor was derived from a middle-aged woman with acute COVID-19. The V call is TRBV6-1, the J call TRBJ1-6, with D tentatively TRBD1 (5 bases). CDR3 region: CASSEVVQGGSPLHF. The CDR3 DNA reads TGTGCCAGCAGTGAAGTTGTGCAGGGCGGTTCACCCCTCCACTTT.